This entry describes one T cell receptor beta chain. This CDR3 has 14 residues. Germline CDR1 is SNHLY and CDR2 is FYNNEI. V lost 2 bases and J 7 bases, leaving 12 bases between the germline ends. Libraries were prepared by immunoSEQ multiplex PCR; TCRdb keeps only in-frame clonotypes and omits some of them. The sample yields about 200,000 clones, 86% seen once. This specimen comes from a study of blood T cell repertoires in COVID-19. This sequence joins TRBV2 and TRBJ1-5; D not resolved. Input material: peripheral blood. The TCR was taken from a woman in her seventies with acute or convalescent COVID-19. Here the CDR3 DNA reads TGTGCCAGCAGTGAATGGACTGAGCCCCAGCCCCAGCATTTT. Its protein is CASSEWTEPQPQHF.